The 20 T cell receptor beta chains reported below all come from one sample, sequenced in a study of blood T cell repertoires in COVID-19 (dated by TCRdb to 2018 to 2020). Library preparation was by the immunoSEQ multiplex PCR assay. TCRdb took this table from immuneACCESS and kept in-frame rearrangements with V and J called. Such tables lack part of the clones; where checked against another copy, unresolved V genes explain under half of the gap, and the rest is unexplained. This sample comprises roughly 300,000 clones, approximately 87% of them detected only once. Jointly, the top ten make up approximately 5.3% of the sample. The sample taken for sequencing was PBMCs or T cells enriched from blood (not recorded which). All receptors come from a woman aged 25 to 39 who had recovered from COVID-19.

A single count supports this clone. The CDR3 protein is CASSYDGADNTEAFF. DNA for the CDR3: TGCGCCAGCAGCTACGATGGGGCAGATAACACTGAAGCTTTCTTT. The chain has TRBV5-1 and TRBJ1-1; tentatively, D is TRBD1 (5 bases). Germline V gene sequence: CDR1 SGHRS, CDR2 YFSETQ. Trimming took 3 bases from V and 2 from J, leaving 14 bases between them. CDR3 length: 15 amino acids.

V gene TRBV2 combines with J gene TRBJ2-5, with a possible D match to TRBD2 (5 bases). Germline CDR1 is SNHLY and CDR2 is FYNNEI. The CDR3 runs to 14 residues. V lost 5 bases, J lost 5 bases, and 15 bases lay in between. CDR3 loop: CASSPPSSRETQYF. As DNA, the CDR3 is TGTGCCAGCAGTCCTCCCTCTAGCAGGGAGACCCAGTACTTC.

This chain connects TRBV2 to TRBJ2-3; D not resolved. Germline CDR1 reads SNHLY; CDR2 reads FYNNEI. Deletions cut 11 bases from V and 1 base from J, with 16 bases between. This CDR3 is built from 14 residues. CDR3 in amino acids: CAGPPIPGTDTQYF. The DNA for the CDR3 is TGTGCCGGCCCCCCCATCCCAGGCACAGATACGCAGTATTTT.

The chain joins TRBV29-1 to TRBJ2-2, with 8 bases aligning to TRBD2. From germline, CDR1 is SQVTM and CDR2 ANQGSEA. The junction had 10 bases not matched to a gene; V was cut back by 6 bases and J by 4 bases. The CDR3 sequence is 15 residues long. The CDR3 region is CSVGSGVVGTGELFF. The CDR3 coding sequence is TGCAGCGTCGGTAGCGGGGTAGTTGGCACCGGGGAGCTGTTTTTT.

The rearrangement joins TRBV2 to TRBJ1-5; D call uncertain. V was pared by 2 bases and J by 3 bases, with 11 bases between. Germline CDR1 SNHLY, CDR2 FYNNEI. The length of the CDR3 is 15 residues. The CDR3 region is CASSEIGQPNQPQHF. The CDR3 DNA follows: TGTGCCAGCAGTGAAATTGGGCAGCCCAATCAGCCCCAGCATTTT.

J is TRBJ1-5 and V is TRBV2, with no clear D. V shed 7 bases and J shed 4 bases, with 8 bases lying between them. The length of the CDR3 is 12 residues. Per the germline V gene, CDR1 is SNHLY and CDR2 is FYNNEI. The CDR3 DNA sequence: TGTGCCAGCACGACGGGGAATCAGCCCCAGCATTTT. Amino acid sequence: CASTTGNQPQHF.

The chain employs TRBV5-1 and TRBJ1-1; possibly TRBD1 for D (6 bases). This CDR3 comprises 14 residues. Germline lookup yields CDR1 SGHRS and CDR2 YFSETQ. Trimming pared 2 bases from V and 2 bases from J, leaving 10 bases between. This CDR3 is CASSLVDRNTEAFF. The CDR3 DNA sequence: TGCGCCAGCAGCTTAGTGGACAGAAACACTGAAGCTTTCTTT.

V usage is TRBV12-3 or TRBV12-4 and J usage is TRBJ1-1, with D possibly matching TRBD1 (6 bases). V dropped 3 bases and J dropped 6 bases, with 11 bases sitting between them. The CDR3 is made up of 13 amino acids. The CDR3 loop is CASSFQTGSEAFF. The CDR3 DNA is TGTGCCAGCAGTTTTCAGACAGGCTCTGAAGCTTTCTTT.

The V and J genes are TRBV4-1 and TRBJ2-3; tentatively, D is TRBD1 (6 bases). Germline-derived CDR1 and CDR2 are MGHRA and YSYEKL. The CDR3 totals 16 residues. Trimming pared 4 bases from V and 4 bases from J, leaving 18 bases between. CDR3 sequence reads: CASSPALQGIADTQYF. CDR3 DNA sequence: TGCGCCAGCAGCCCGGCCCTACAGGGTATCGCAGATACGCAGTATTTT.

V usage is TRBV7-8 and J usage is TRBJ1-4; D gene unclear. V lost 5 bases, J lost 0 bases, and 7 bases lay in between. The germline V gene encodes CDR1 SGHVS and CDR2 FQNEAQ. CDR3 length: 14 amino acids. The CDR3 DNA follows: TGTGCCAGCAGCCTTTACACAACTAATGAAAAACTGTTTTTT. Translated: CASSLYTTNEKLFF.

This chain links TRBV2 with TRBJ1-2, with TRBD1 matching 9 bases. Trimming at V came to 4 bases and at J to 4 bases, leaving 4 bases not matched to a gene. Germline CDR1 is SNHLY and CDR2 is FYNNEI. CDR3 length: 14 amino acids. CDR3 nucleotides: TGTGCCAGCAGTGCCGACAGGGGGGCCTATGGCTACACCTTC. Encoded protein: CASSADRGAYGYTF.

J is TRBJ1-2 and V is TRBV12-3 or TRBV12-4; D unresolved. V was pared by 6 bases and J by 10 bases, with 12 bases between. This CDR3 is built from 11 residues. DNA of the CDR3: TGTGCCAGCAGGTCCCCCGGGGACTACACCTTC. Translated, it gives CASRSPGDYTF.

This clone is a singleton in its sample. The chain couples TRBV7-6 to TRBJ2-3, with 9 positions matching TRBD2. V shed 5 bases and J 3 bases; nucleotides not matched to a gene: 6. The CDR3 covers 15 residues. CDR1 is SGHVS and CDR2 is FNYEAQ in the germline V gene. CDR3 in DNA: TGTGCCAGCAGCCTCCGGACTAGCGCGACAGATACGCAGTATTTT. Translated, it gives CASSLRTSATDTQYF. Together with reference TRBV7-6 and TRBJ2-3, the CDR3 gives the full variable domain: GAGVSQSPRYKVTKRGQDVALRCDPISGHVSLYWYRQALGQGPEFLTYFNYEAQQDKSGLPNDRFSAERPEGSISTLTIQRTEQRDSAMYRCASSLRTSATDTQYFGPGTRLTVL.

The chain links TRBV4-3 to TRBJ2-1; D is unresolved. V lost 0 bases to trimming and J lost 4 bases, with 10 bases between them. The CDR3 runs to 15 residues. Germline CDR1 reads LGHNA; CDR2 reads YSLEER. CDR3 nucleotides: TGCGCCAGCAGCCAAGATCATGACTGGTACAATGAGCAGTTCTTC. Protein product: CASSQDHDWYNEQFF.

J is TRBJ2-5 and V is TRBV6-5; D is perhaps TRBD1 (6 bases). V lost 7 bases to trimming and J lost 2 bases, with 11 bases between them. The germline V gene has CDR1 MNHEY and CDR2 SVGAGI. This CDR3 spans 13 amino acids. CDR3 sequence: CASNPGEQETQYF. CDR3 DNA sequence: TGTGCCAGCAATCCAGGGGAACAAGAGACCCAGTACTTC.

This rearrangement joins TRBV30 to TRBJ1-1; perhaps TRBD1 as D (5 bases). Germline CDR1 and CDR2: GTSNPN and SVGIG (reference sequence). V lost 0 bases, J lost 1 base, and 24 bases lay in between. This CDR3 has 19 amino acids. The CDR3 is CAWSVFGAGPIWGNTEAFF. CDR3 in DNA: TGTGCCTGGAGTGTATTTGGGGCAGGGCCTATCTGGGGGAACACTGAAGCTTTCTTT.

The J gene is TRBJ1-2, the V gene TRBV6-5; possible D gene TRBD1, 5 bases. The CDR3 totals 13 residues. Trimming took 8 bases from V and 8 from J, leaving 18 bases between them. Germline V gene data show CDR1 as MNHEY and CDR2 as SVGAGI. The CDR3: CASRLQASGGYTF. The CDR3 DNA follows: TGTGCCAGCCGCTTACAGGCGTCGGGCGGCTACACCTTC.

The V call is TRBV28, the J call TRBJ1-6, with D perhaps matching TRBD1 (5 bases). CDR1 is MDHEN and CDR2 is SYDVKM in the germline V gene. V shed 2 bases and J shed 7 bases, with 12 bases lying between them. This CDR3 region has 15 residues. In DNA form, the CDR3 reads TGTGCCAGCAGTTTAGATGGGGGGATGAATTCACCCCTCCACTTT. It codes for CASSLDGGMNSPLHF. The whole variable domain, filled in from reference TRBV28 and TRBJ1-6, reads DVKVTQSSRYLVKRTGEKVFLECVQDMDHENMFWYRQDPGLGLRLIYFSYDVKMKEKGDIPEGYSVSREKKERFSLILESASTNQTSMYLCASSLDGGMNSPLHFGNGTRLTVT.

The rearrangement links TRBV30 to TRBJ2-2, with 8 nucleotides matching TRBD2. Germline V gene sequence: CDR1 GTSNPN, CDR2 SVGIG (reference sequence). The CDR3 is 17 amino acids. V trimming: 0 bases; J trimming: 0 bases; junction bases outside the gene matches: 6. The CDR3 region has the DNA TGTGCCTGGAGTGTACCACTAGCGGCCACGAACACCGGGGAGCTGTTTTTT. Translated: CAWSVPLAATNTGELFF.

This clone was recorded a few times. The rearrangement uses TRBV7-6 and TRBJ1-6, with a tentative D call TRBD1 (6 bases). The length of the CDR3 is 16 residues. V was cut by 5 bases and J by 9 bases, with 20 bases left in between. Germline values: CDR1 SGHVS, CDR2 FNYEAQ. In DNA, the CDR3 is TGTGCCAGCAGCCCACTTTCCATACAGGGTAGTTCACCCCTCCACTTT. Protein product: CASSPLSIQGSSPLHF.